A selection of T cell receptor beta chains follows, all from one sample in a study of blood T cell repertoires in COVID-19. The table came from immunoSEQ multiplex PCR; TCRdb's copy has only in-frame clones and leaves some out. Of over 80,000 clones in the sample, about 87% were seen once. The sample was peripheral blood. The receptor source for this set is a human donor in a cohort sampled during active COVID-19. Each CDR3 is given with its conserved first and last residue. D genes are given only for firm matches. Size tells how often a clone was seen (once, few, many) or the class of an expanded clone, and some rows leave it out.

>TRBV28|.|TRBJ1-2|14|.
TGTGCCAGCAGTTCAGGGCCTCTGCCCTATGGCTACACCTTC
CASSSGPLPYGYTF
>TRBV9|.|TRBJ2-2|13|.
TGTGCCAGCAGCATCGGAGGCCCCGGGGAGCTGTTTTTT
CASSIGGPGELFF
>TRBV10-3|TRBD1|TRBJ1-6|11|.
TGTGCCATCAGTAGGGACAGGGTCCTCCACTTT
CAISRDRVLHF
>TRBV7-6|TRBD1|TRBJ2-2|14|.
TGTGCCAGCAGCGGGACAGGGGACACCGGGGAGCTGTTTTTT
CASSGTGDTGELFF
>TRBV5-4|.|TRBJ2-7|14|.
TGTGCCAGCAGCTTCAGAGGAGATTCTTACGAGCAGTACTTC
CASSFRGDSYEQYF
>TRBV10-3|TRBD2|TRBJ2-5|14|.
TGTGCCATCAGGGAAAGCGGGACCCTGGAGACCCAGTACTTC
CAIRESGTLETQYF
>TRBV19|TRBD1|TRBJ1-1|19|.
TGTGCCAGTAGTATAGATTTTTGGCCGGGACAGGGGAAGGGCGCTGAAGCTTTCTTT
CASSIDFWPGQGKGAEAFF
>TRBV9|TRBD1|TRBJ1-4|13|.
TGTGCCAGCAGCGCAGGGACAGGGGAAAAACTGTTTTTT
CASSAGTGEKLFF
>TRBV5-4|.|TRBJ2-6|16|.
TGTGCCAGCAGCACGCCTGGAGGGGCTGGGGCCAACGTCCTGACTTTC
CASSTPGGAGANVLTF
>TRBV7-8|.|TRBJ1-6|16|.
TGTGCCAGCACCCCGAGCCAGGTCGCCTATAATTCACCCCTCCACTTT
CASTPSQVAYNSPLHF
>TRBV7-8|.|TRBJ2-7|12|.
TGTGCCAGCAGCCCCCCCAGGGTCGAGCAGTACTTC
CASSPPRVEQYF
>TRBV5-5|.|TRBJ2-7|13|.
TGTGCCAGCAGCTCGGGGGGCGAGTACGAGCAGTACTTC
CASSSGGEYEQYF
>TRBV7-2|TRBD1|TRBJ2-5|14|.
TGTGCCAGCAGCCCGCGGACAGGGGAAGAGACCCAGTACTTC
CASSPRTGEETQYF
>TRBV6-2/TRBV6-3|.|TRBJ2-7|15|.
TGTGCCAGCAGTTACCTCGGGGCCAGGGGTCACGAGCAGTACTTC
CASSYLGARGHEQYF
>TRBV5-8|TRBD2|TRBJ2-5|14|.
TGTGCCAGCACCCAGGGACTAGCGCAAGAGACCCAGTACTTC
CASTQGLAQETQYF
>TRBV5-4|TRBD2|TRBJ2-1|14|.
TGTGCCAGCAGCCCGGGACTAGAAATAGATGAGCAGTTCTTC
CASSPGLEIDEQFF
>TRBV5-1|.|TRBJ1-1|14|.
TGCGCCAGCAGCCTCGTCCAGGGGAGCACTGAAGCTTTCTTT
CASSLVQGSTEAFF
>TRBV2|.|TRBJ2-7|15|.
TGTGCCAGCAACTCACCCAGGGGACGGGTCGGCGAGCAGTACTTC
CASNSPRGRVGEQYF
>TRBV5-6|.|TRBJ2-2|12|.
TGTGCCAGCAGCTTAATCAGGGGATGGCTGTTTTTT
CASSLIRGWLFF
>TRBV19|.|TRBJ2-2|15|.
TGTGCCAGTAGTATACGAGGGGGGGATTCCGGGGAGCTGTTTTTT
CASSIRGGDSGELFF
>TRBV27|.|TRBJ2-1|15|once
TGTGCCAGTAGCCGGATATTGGGCTCCTACAATGAGCAGTTCTTC
CASSRILGSYNEQFF
>TRBV9|TRBD1|TRBJ1-3|17|.
TGTGCCAGCAGCGTAGGCCTAAGAGGGACAGGGTGGAACACCATATATTTT
CASSVGLRGTGWNTIYF
>TRBV11-1|TRBD2|TRBJ2-7|14|few
TGTGCCAGCAGCTCGACTAGCGGGACCTACGAGCAGTACTTC
CASSSTSGTYEQYF
>TRBV5-1|TRBD1|TRBJ1-6|17|.
TGCGCCAGCAGCCCCACCGGGACAGGGACGTATAATTCACCCCTCCACTTT
CASSPTGTGTYNSPLHF
>TRBV7-3|.|TRBJ1-2|15|.
TGTGCCAGCAGCGCACAGGCCTCAGGGGTTTCTGGCTACACCTTC
CASSAQASGVSGYTF
>TRBV12-5|TRBD1|TRBJ2-7|14|.
TGTGCTAGTGGTTTGCGACAGGGATCCTACGAGCAGTACTTC
CASGLRQGSYEQYF
>TRBV7-9|TRBD1|TRBJ1-2|12|.
TGTGCCAGCAGCTTATCAGGGGGCGGCTACACCTTC
CASSLSGGGYTF
>TRBV24-1|.|TRBJ2-3|16|.
TGTGCCACCAGTGATTTGAGGGACTTCTACACAGATACGCAGTATTTT
CATSDLRDFYTDTQYF
>TRBV28|TRBD1|TRBJ2-1|18|.
TGTGCCAGCAGCAAAAACCTATTCAGGGGGCGAGACAGCAATGAGCAGTTCTTC
CASSKNLFRGRDSNEQFF
>TRBV7-9|.|TRBJ1-2|11|.
TGTGCCAGCAGCTTGTCAGGGCCCCTCACCTTC
CASSLSGPLTF
>TRBV7-2|.|TRBJ1-4|16|.
TGTGCCAGCAGCCCGCCGGGGGGGGCCGGGGAAGAAAAACTGTTTTTT
CASSPPGGAGEEKLFF
>TRBV11-2|.|TRBJ2-4|17|.
TGTGCCAGCAGCCCCCTGCGGGCAGGGGTTCTCGAAAACATTCAGTACTTC
CASSPLRAGVLENIQYF
>TRBV5-4|.|TRBJ1-2|16|.
TGTGCCAGCAGCCCGGGGTCCCGATCGAACTATTATGGCTACACCTTC
CASSPGSRSNYYGYTF
>TRBV4-1|TRBD2|TRBJ2-5|15|.
TGCGCCAGCAGGCGGACTCCGGGACTAGAAGAGACCCAGTACTTC
CASRRTPGLEETQYF
>TRBV5-1|TRBD2|TRBJ2-1|16|.
TGCGCCAGCAGCACCTCGGGACTAGCGGAAGACAATGAGCAGTTCTTC
CASSTSGLAEDNEQFF
>TRBV10-3|.|TRBJ2-3|14|.
TGTGCCATCAGTGAGTACCGTGGCCCAGATACGCAGTATTTT
CAISEYRGPDTQYF
>TRBV5-4|.|TRBJ1-4|15|many
TGTGCCAGCAGCTATTCGCGGTTTGGTAATGAAAAACTGTTTTTT
CASSYSRFGNEKLFF
>TRBV28|.|TRBJ2-5|15|.
TGTGCCAGCAGTCCAAAGAGCTGGTATGCGGAGACCCAGTACTTC
CASSPKSWYAETQYF
>TRBV6-5|TRBD1|TRBJ1-1|13|.
TGTGCCGGCCGTCGGACAGGCTACACTGAAGCTTTCTTT
CAGRRTGYTEAFF
>TRBV4-2|TRBD2|TRBJ2-1|17|.
TGTGCCAGCAGCCTGGAGCCCCGACTAGCAGGGTACAATGAGCAGTTCTTC
CASSLEPRLAGYNEQFF
>TRBV5-4|.|TRBJ1-2|14|.
TGTGCCAGCAGCTTGGTCGTGGGAGGGAATGGCTACACCTTC
CASSLVVGGNGYTF
>TRBV6-4|.|TRBJ1-1|18|.
TGTGCCAGCAGTGACTCGAGGGAAATAGTCTCCATGAACACTGAAGCTTTCTTT
CASSDSREIVSMNTEAFF
>TRBV2|.|TRBJ1-6|14|.
TGTGCCAGCAGTGAAGGTGGCAGGGGTATACCCCTCCACTTT
CASSEGGRGIPLHF
>TRBV28|TRBD1|TRBJ1-2|15|.
TGTGCCAGCAGTTCCGGGACAGGGGCTAACTATGGCTACACCTTC
CASSSGTGANYGYTF
>TRBV9|TRBD2|TRBJ2-1|16|.
TGTGCCAGCAGCCTCCATACGGGCGGGAGGGGAGAAGAGCAGTTCTTC
CASSLHTGGRGEEQFF
>TRBV9|TRBD1|TRBJ1-2|15|.
TGTGCCAGCAGCCCTAGAGGGGGACAGCTATATGGCTACACCTTC
CASSPRGGQLYGYTF
>TRBV18|TRBD2|TRBJ2-3|15|.
TGTGCCAGCTCACCACTTACTAGCGGCACAGATACGCAGTATTTT
CASSPLTSGTDTQYF